The sequence of this T cell receptor (beta chain) was determined in a study of CD8 T cells in ankylosing spondylitis. Study results and limitations: Researchers report that disease-linked clones proved CD8+ and relatively rare in peripheral blood. A TCR beta motif made of under 10 highly homologous variants seemed typical of ankylosing spondylitis blood. Reportedly, matched ankylosing spondylitis synovial fluid was significantly enriched for disease-linked clones.

A note on this clonotype: The antigen is not known.

Germline V gene sequence: CDR1 SGHTS, CDR2 YDEGEE. V lost 0 bases and J lost 2; bases outside the gene matches: 5. CDR3 length equals 17 residues. Preparation of TCR beta libraries was done by quantitative 5'-RACE with molecular barcodes. MiXCR, applied by TCRdb to the 5' RACE reads, yields one record per CDR3 protein. Altogether around 770,000 distinct CDR3 sequences are present, around 19% being singletons, with the ten largest covering 15% to 20%. The material sequenced was blood, either unsorted or a sorted T cell fraction (not recorded which). The sequence derives from a male donor with ankylosing spondylitis. The chain employs TRBV5-8 and TRBJ2-3, with 11 bases that match TRBD2. The CDR3 nucleotides are TGTGCCAGCAGCTTGGTCGAACTAGCGGGGGTCACAGATACGCAGTATTTT. Translated: CASSLVELAGVTDTQYF.